Detailed here is one T cell receptor (beta chain). The data derive from a study of OX40 agonist ivuxolimab in advanced cancers. Study-level information: Patients enrolled in dose escalation were diagnosed with hepatocellular carcinoma, melanoma, renal cell or head and neck cancer. The mean age was roughly 60 years, ranging from 23 to 79, with approximately 83% of participants male.

V gave up 4 bases and J gave up 6 bases; unmatched junction bases: 4. The V gene's germline CDR1 is MGHRA and CDR2 YSYEKL. The CDR3 runs to 15 residues. The assay was immunoSEQ multiplex PCR, and TCRdb's table has in-frame clones only and misses some. The sample holds 80,000 to 95,000 clones, about 90% seen once. This receptor was identified in an adult with an advanced solid tumor such as melanoma, head and neck, liver or kidney cancer. The sequenced sample was CD4+ or CD8+ T cells sorted from blood, obtained in a trial of the OX40 agonist ivuxolimab. The chain combines TRBV4-1 with TRBJ1-5; TRBD1 agrees at 12 bases. In DNA form, the CDR3 reads TGCGCCAGCAGCCCCCGGGACAGGGGGCTTCAGCCCCAGCATTTT. Translating gives CASSPRDRGLQPQHF.